Listed here is a single TCR beta chain. Its antigen is unidentified. Per-sample PBMC isolation yielded at least 7 million cells. The second PCR ran about 6 to 12 cycles with a sample-barcoded 5' primer and J-beta primers. TCRdb passed the 5' RACE reads through MiXCR, listing each CDR3 protein once. The table records 1.8 million or so distinct CDR3 sequences, about 39% of them present only once. From germline, CDR1 is KGHDR and CDR2 SFDVKD. Between the trimmed V and J ends, which lost 4 bases and 4 bases, there was a span of 13 bases. The length of the CDR3 is 15 residues. This record comes from a study of blood T cells in healthy people across ages. Study observations and caveats: Unsorted PBMC material precluded a definitive naive versus antigen-experienced comparison.

This clonotype was sampled from a human donor in good health. This sequence joins TRBV24-1 and TRBJ1-5; no reliable D call. Sequencing input: blood. CDR3 residues: CATSEAGPPNQPQHF. The DNA for the CDR3 is TGTGCCACCAGTGAGGCAGGACCCCCAAATCAGCCCCAGCATTTT.